The clone carrying this T cell receptor beta chain was recorded at least ten times. This sample was included in a study of Graves' ophthalmopathy and Graves' hyperthyroidism. About the research overall: Peripheral blood samples were taken at initial diagnosis, before any treatment.

V lost 3 bases and J lost 2, with 4 bases in between. This CDR3 has 12 residues. As the template, RNA transcripts were used to amplify TCR beta CDR3 regions. HTBI-primed first-round RT-PCR preceded second-round multiplex PCR. TCRdb called the multiplex PCR reads again in MiXCR, with one record for every CDR3 protein. Altogether more than 300,000 distinct CDR3 sequences are present, 15% to 17% being singletons, with the ten largest covering 5.5% to 8%. The sample taken for sequencing was peripheral blood. The sequence was collected from a young woman with stable Graves' hyperthyroidism. The chain carries TRBV12-3 or TRBV12-4 and TRBJ2-5; D gene unclear. The CDR3 DNA reads TGTGCCAGCAGTTTTATACAAGAGACCCAGTACTTC. Its protein product is CASSFIQETQYF.